Listed below are T cell receptor beta chains from one sample, sequenced in a study of regulatory T cells in long-lasting Graves disease. TCRdb reprocessed the multiplex PCR reads with MiXCR, giving one entry per CDR3 protein. The table records roughly 610,000 distinct CDR3 sequences, 15% to 20% of them present only once. These data were likewise used in another study, on T cells in Graves' hyperthyroidism and ophthalmopathy.

Material: peripheral blood mononuclear cells (PBMCs), obtained at new diagnosis, from a patient treated with antithyroid drugs. These receptors were collected from a woman aged 25 to 45 with Graves disease. The CDR3 runs from the conserved cysteine through the conserved F or W. Each record gives: J gene, CDR3 length, V gene, clone size, D gene, CDR3 protein, CDR3 DNA. A D gene is named only where the DNA matches it firmly. Clone size is stated in some rows and not others, as once, few, many or a class when expanded.

>TRBJ1-4|10|TRBV30|many|.
CAAGVGKLFF
TGTGCCGCGGGGGTCGGAAAACTGTTTTTT
>TRBJ2-7|14|TRBV5-5|many|.
CASSWGGETYEQYF
TGTGCCAGCAGCTGGGGCGGTGAGACCTACGAGCAGTACTTC
>TRBJ1-4|20|TRBV28|.|.
CASRRGGGLSDMDLNEKLFF
TGTGCCAGCAGAAGAGGCGGGGGGTTGTCCGACATGGATCTGAATGAAAAACTGTTTTTT
>TRBJ1-4|15|TRBV5-1|many|.
CASSASGTANEKLFF
TGCGCCAGCAGCGCGTCGGGTACGGCTAATGAAAAACTGTTTTTT
>TRBJ2-2|19|TRBV28|.|TRBD2
CASSLWSSGKTAATGELFF
TGTGCCAGCAGTTTATGGTCTAGCGGGAAGACAGCTGCCACCGGGGAGCTGTTTTTT
>TRBJ2-3|16|TRBV5-1|few|TRBD2
CASSLARLAGDYTQYF
TGCGCCAGCAGCTTGGCAAGGCTAGCGGGTGATTATACGCAGTATTTT
>TRBJ2-7|14|TRBV14|.|.
CASSQDSVNYEQYF
TGTGCCAGCAGCCAAGATTCTGTTAACTACGAGCAGTACTTC
>TRBJ2-1|16|TRBV30|.|.
CAWSPGRSSSYNEQFF
TGTGCCTGGAGTCCTGGACGGTCCAGCTCCTACAATGAGCAGTTCTTC
>TRBJ1-1|14|TRBV20-1|many|.
CSAPLQPLNTEAFF
TGCAGTGCTCCCTTGCAGCCCCTTAACACTGAAGCTTTCTTT
>TRBJ1-5|14|TRBV6-1|many|.
CASSPRAGNQPQHF
TGTGCCAGCAGTCCCAGGGCCGGCAATCAGCCCCAGCATTTT
>TRBJ1-5|15|TRBV20-1|many|TRBD1
CSARDREDRNQPQHF
TGCAGTGCTAGAGATCGAGAGGACAGGAATCAGCCCCAGCATTTT
>TRBJ2-2|15|TRBV28|.|TRBD2
CASSSGSIWAGELFF
TGTGCCAGCAGCAGCGGGAGTATTTGGGCCGGGGAGCTGTTTTTT
>TRBJ1-1|14|TRBV30|.|.
CAWSTGIRNTEAFF
TGTGCCTGGTCGACAGGTATTAGGAACACTGAAGCTTTCTTT
>TRBJ2-1|14|TRBV19|.|.
CASSPDSLGNEQFF
TGTGCCAGTAGTCCCGATTCGCTGGGCAATGAGCAGTTCTTC